What follows is one T cell receptor beta chain and its context. Its target is not known. V lost 8 bases and J 0 bases, leaving 14 bases between the germline ends. The CDR3 consists of 15 residues. Germline V gene data show CDR1 as MNHEY and CDR2 as SMNVEV (reference sequence). Here immunoSEQ multiplex PCR was the method, and the copy in TCRdb shows in-frame clones only, minus some. This table has roughly 2 million clones, 85% to 95% appearing once. All the donors were Caucasian adults who lived in Nashville, Tennessee. These data are taken from a study of shared clonotypes between healthy human individuals. Study-level results: The researchers took only blood, and tissue repertoires probably look different. All-four-donor shared clonotypes had higher generation probabilities than non-shared clonotypes did. With few donors, the genetic and exposure-history diversity represented was limited.

V usage is TRBV27 and J usage is TRBJ1-5; D possibly corresponds to TRBD1 (5 bases). This sequence originates from a man aged 18 to 35 in good health. Sequences were obtained from naive CD4+ T cells sorted from blood. Subset denoted: CD45RA+ positively selected. The DNA for the CDR3 is TGTGCCAGCCTGGCATTGGGGGGTAGCAATCAGCCCCAGCATTTT. The encoded protein is CASLALGGSNQPQHF.